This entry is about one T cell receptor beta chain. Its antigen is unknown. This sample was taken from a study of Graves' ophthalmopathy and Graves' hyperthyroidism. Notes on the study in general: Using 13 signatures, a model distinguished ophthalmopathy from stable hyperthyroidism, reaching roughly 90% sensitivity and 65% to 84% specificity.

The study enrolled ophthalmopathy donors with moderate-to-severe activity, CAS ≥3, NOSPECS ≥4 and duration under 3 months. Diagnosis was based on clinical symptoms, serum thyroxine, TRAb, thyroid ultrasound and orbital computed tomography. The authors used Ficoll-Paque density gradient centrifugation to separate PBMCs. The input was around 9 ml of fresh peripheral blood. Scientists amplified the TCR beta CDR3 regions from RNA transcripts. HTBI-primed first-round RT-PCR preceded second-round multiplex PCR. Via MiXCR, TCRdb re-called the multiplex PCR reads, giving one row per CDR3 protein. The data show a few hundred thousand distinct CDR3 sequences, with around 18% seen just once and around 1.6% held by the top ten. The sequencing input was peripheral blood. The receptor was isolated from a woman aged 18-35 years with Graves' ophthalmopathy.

Here the CDR3 DNA reads TGTGCCAGCAGTTTAGTCGGACAGGGGGCCCACGAGCAGTACTTC. Protein: CASSLVGQGAHEQYF. The chain employs TRBV28 and TRBJ2-7; 11 bases line up with TRBD1. This CDR3 has 15 amino acids. Unmatched junction bases numbered 5, after V lost 2 bases and J lost 5 bases. Germline CDR1 reads MDHEN; CDR2 reads SYDVKM.